This T cell receptor (beta chain) originates from a study of blood T cell repertoires in COVID-19. Original handling: Reference gene primer amplification gave nucleated cell count estimates. The repertoire was sequenced with immunoSEQ multiplex PCR; TCRdb's copy has only in-frame clones and lacks some. The DNA gave D and trimming, while V, J and clone size come from that table. The table lists over 150,000 clones, less than 90% of them singletons, with 0.95% to 1.3% in the top ten. With 4 bases removed from V and 3 bases from J, the gap between germline ends came to 10 bases. Germline-derived CDR1 and CDR2 are LNHDA and SQIVND (reference sequence). The CDR3 runs to 13 residues.

Sequenced sample: peripheral blood. This chain connects TRBV19 to TRBJ2-7; perhaps TRBD1 as D (6 bases). This TCR was sampled from a man younger than 45 with acute or convalescent COVID-19. DNA of the CDR3: TGTGCCAGTAGTAGGACAGAAAACTACGAGCAGTACTTC. Residues: CASSRTENYEQYF.